The 23 T cell receptor beta chains below all came from one sample that was sequenced in a study of blood T cell repertoires in COVID-19. TCRdb's table, derived via immunoSEQ multiplex PCR, lists solely in-frame clones and lacks some. The sample yields about 240,000 clones, approximately 80% seen once. Specimen: peripheral blood. The source of these receptors is a woman between 65 and 79 years old with acute or convalescent COVID-19.

The chain uses TRBV18 and TRBJ1-5; the match to TRBD1 covers 9 bases. J was trimmed by 3 bases and V by 3 bases; bases with no gene match: 6. CDR1 and CDR2 from the germline V gene are KGHSH and LQKENI. The CDR3 contains 16 residues. CDR3 sequence (DNA): TGTGCCAGCTCACCCCGGGACAGGGAGTTCAATCAGCCCCAGCATTTT. It translates to CASSPRDREFNQPQHF.

This clone was seen a handful of times. The chain employs TRBV5-1 and TRBJ1-2; maybe TRBD1 (6 bases). The CDR3 extends over 14 amino acids. The germline V and J ends were trimmed by 0 bases and 6 bases, with 12 bases remaining between them. Germline V gene lookup returns CDR1 SGHRS and CDR2 YFSETQ. Here the CDR3 DNA reads TGCGCCAGCAGCTTGGCCGGGCAGGGGCATGGCTACACCTTC. This translates into CASSLAGQGHGYTF.

V gene TRBV29-1 combines with J gene TRBJ1-1, with D unresolved. V was clipped by 4 bases and J by 0 bases, with 9 bases between them. The CDR3 extends over 13 amino acids. Germline V CDR1 and CDR2: SQVTM, ANQGSEA. CDR3 DNA: TGCAGCGTTGGGGCAACGTTGAACACTGAAGCTTTCTTT. This translates into CSVGATLNTEAFF. Drawing the rest from reference TRBV29-1 and TRBJ1-1, the complete variable domain is SAVISQKPSRDICQRGTSLTIQCQVDSQVTMMFWYRQQPGQSLTLIATANQGSEATYESGFVIDKFPISRPNLTFSTLTVSNMSPEDSSIYLCSVGATLNTEAFFGQGTRLTVV.

This chain connects TRBV6-1 to TRBJ1-2; D is unresolved. Trimming pared 2 bases from V and 4 bases from J, leaving 11 bases between. CDR1 is MNHNS, CDR2 SASEGT, per germline. CDR3 length: 14 amino acids. CDR3 nucleotide sequence: TGTGCCAGCAGTGAATTAGAGGGTATCTATGGCTACACCTTC. Amino acid sequence: CASSELEGIYGYTF.

This clone was found a few times. The chain couples TRBV9 to TRBJ1-2; a weak D match, TRBD1 (5 bases). Per the germline V gene, CDR1 is SGDLS and CDR2 is YYNGEE. The CDR3 sequence is 14 residues long. V was shortened by 0 bases and J by 6 bases, with 12 bases between the two germline ends. CDR3 coding DNA: TGTGCCAGCAGCGTAGAGGTGGGGCAGCATGGCTACACCTTC. It translates to CASSVEVGQHGYTF.

V and J are TRBV6-1 and TRBJ1-5; 8 bases line up with TRBD1. Germline V CDR1 and CDR2: MNHNS, SASEGT. The ends lost 1 base at V and 6 bases at J; junction bases unmatched: 5. This CDR3 spans 15 amino acids. Written as DNA, the CDR3 is TGTGCCAGCAGTGAAGGGACAGGGATGGCTCAGCCCCAGCATTTT. Its protein product is CASSEGTGMAQPQHF.

The genes are TRBV7-2 and TRBJ2-7; TRBD1 matches at 7 bases. Germline-derived CDR1 and CDR2 are SGHTA and FQGNSA. The CDR3 loop spans 14 amino acids. J gave up 7 bases and V 5 bases, and 11 bases lay outside the gene matches. As DNA, the CDR3 is TGTGCCAGCAGCGCCCGACAGGGAAGTGAAGAGCAGTACTTC. This encodes CASSARQGSEEQYF.

V gene TRBV20-1 combines with J gene TRBJ1-5; TRBD1 is a possible D gene (5 bases). The CDR3 has 15 residues. Germline CDR1 is DFQATT and CDR2 is SNEGSKA (reference sequence). V lost 3 bases and J 0 bases, leaving 12 bases between the germline ends. The CDR3 bases are TGCAGTGCTAGTCGACAGTTTATTAGCAATCAGCCCCAGCATTTT. It encodes CSASRQFISNQPQHF.

This clone was observed once. The chain combines TRBV19 with TRBJ2-3, with TRBD2 matching over 9 bases. The CDR3 runs to 14 residues. Germline assignment: CDR1 LNHDA and CDR2 SQIVND (reference sequence). After removal of 2 bases from V and 6 bases from J, the junction contained 3 bases not matched to a gene. For the CDR3, the DNA is TGTGCCAGTAGTATAATAGCGGGGGACGATACGCAGTATTTT. As protein: CASSIIAGDDTQYF. Full variable domain (outside the CDR3, taken from reference TRBV19 and TRBJ2-3): DGGITQSPKYLFRKEGQNVTLSCEQNLNHDAMYWYRQDPGQGLRLIYYSQIVNDFQKGDIAEGYSVSREKKESFPLTVTSAQKNPTAFYLCASSIIAGDDTQYFGPGTRLTVL.

The genes are TRBV4-2 and TRBJ2-1, with TRBD2 matching over 14 bases. The CDR3 consists of 20 residues. Germline V gene sequence: CDR1 LGHNA, CDR2 YNFKEQ. The ends lost 4 bases at V and 0 bases at J; junction bases unmatched: 11. As DNA, the CDR3 is TGTGCCAGCAGCCTCGAGACTAGCGGGGGGGCCTGGCCCTCCTACAATGAGCAGTTCTTC. This translates into CASSLETSGGAWPSYNEQFF.

The V and J genes are TRBV4-1 and TRBJ2-4; a weak D match, TRBD2 (5 bases). Germline assignment: CDR1 MGHRA and CDR2 YSYEKL. Trimming shortened V by 1 base and J by 1 base, and 14 bases separated the two germline ends. The CDR3 is 17 residues long. DNA of the CDR3: TGCGCCAGCAGCCAAGGGATTTTCCGGGGTGCCAAAAACATTCAGTACTTC. Translating it yields CASSQGIFRGAKNIQYF.

This rearrangement joins TRBV7-2 to TRBJ2-5, with 8 positions matching TRBD2. Germline lookup yields CDR1 SGHTA and CDR2 FQGNSA. V gave up 3 bases and J gave up 3 bases; unmatched junction bases: 6. The CDR3 spans 15 residues. CDR3 bases: TGTGCCAGCAGCTTCCAGCGGGGGCTAAAAGAGACCCAGTACTTC. It translates to CASSFQRGLKETQYF.

V usage is TRBV6-5 and J usage is TRBJ1-1; 7 bases line up with TRBD1. Per the germline V gene, CDR1 is MNHEY and CDR2 is SVGAGI. With V trimmed by 6 bases and J by 4 bases, 8 bases remained unmatched. The CDR3 spans 14 residues. CDR3 nucleotide sequence: TGTGCCAGCAGACCTCGACAGGGTGCCACTGAAGCTTTCTTT. Its protein is CASRPRQGATEAFF.

The rearrangement uses TRBV5-1 and TRBJ2-1, with D perhaps TRBD2 (5 bases). CDR1 is SGHRS and CDR2 is YFSETQ in the germline V gene. This CDR3 has 17 residues. The ends were cut back, 2 bases at V and 4 bases at J, with 19 bases in the middle. As DNA, the CDR3 is TGCGCCAGCAGCTTCTTAACCCCGGAGGACGCATACAATGAGCAGTTCTTC. It specifies CASSFLTPEDAYNEQFF. Supplemented by reference TRBV5-1 and TRBJ2-1, the full variable domain reads KAGVTQTPRYLIKTRGQQVTLSCSPISGHRSVSWYQQTPGQGLQFLFEYFSETQRNKGNFPGRFSGRQFSNSRSEMNVSTLELGDSALYLCASSFLTPEDAYNEQFFGPGTRLTVL.

The rearrangement joins TRBV6-5 to TRBJ2-1; perhaps TRBD1 as D (8 bases). CDR3 length: 16 residues. Germline lookup yields CDR1 MNHEY and CDR2 SVGAGI. The V end was cut by 4 bases, the J end by 6 bases, with 19 bases between. The CDR3 loop is CASSLIRGRGGNEQFF. In DNA, the CDR3 is TGTGCCAGCAGTTTAATCAGGGGGCGCGGGGGCAATGAGCAGTTCTTC.

The chain links TRBV5-6 to TRBJ1-6, with D perhaps TRBD1 (6 bases). The V end lost 3 bases, the J end lost 12 bases, and 16 bases lay between the germline ends. Germline V gene data show CDR1 as SGHDT and CDR2 as YYEEEE. This CDR3 comprises 14 residues. CDR3 sequence reads: CASSSGQGTVPLHF. As DNA, the CDR3 is TGTGCCAGCAGCTCCGGGCAGGGGACCGTACCCCTCCACTTT.

The chain couples TRBV12-3 or TRBV12-4 to TRBJ2-5, with D maybe TRBD1 (6 bases). The V end lost 6 bases, the J end lost 4 bases, and 12 bases lay between the germline ends. The CDR3 is 13 amino acids. CDR3 DNA sequence: TGTGCCAGCAGGGTGACAGGAGTAGAGACCCAGTACTTC. Amino acids: CASRVTGVETQYF.

The gene calls are TRBV10-2 and TRBJ2-3, with D unresolved. V was trimmed by 5 bases and J by 3 bases, leaving 3 bases between them. The CDR3 is 11 residues long. CDR1 and CDR2 from the germline V gene are WSHSY and SAAADI. The CDR3 bases are TGCGCCAGCAGTCATACAGATACGCAGTATTTT. Amino acid sequence: CASSHTDTQYF.

This clone was seen more than once but under ten times. The chain links TRBV3-1 (or the pseudogene TRBV3-2) to TRBJ1-1, with D uncertain. With 1 base removed from V and 7 bases from J, the gap between germline ends came to 7 bases. This CDR3 is built from 12 residues. CDR1 LGHDT and CDR2 YNNKEL come from the germline V gene (reference sequence). The CDR3 coding sequence is TGTGCCAGCAGCCAAGGTTCCGGTGAAGCTTTCTTT. It codes for CASSQGSGEAFF.

The rearrangement uses TRBV28 and TRBJ1-2; D is perhaps TRBD1 (6 bases). There are 17 residues in the CDR3. Germline loops: CDR1 MDHEN, CDR2 SYDVKM. Trimming removed 5 bases from V and 2 bases from J, with 21 bases in between. In nucleotides, the CDR3 is TGTGCCAGCAGTATCCAACAGGGTAATCCAAGAAACTATGGCTACACCTTC. Translated: CASSIQQGNPRNYGYTF.

This CDR3 reads CASSSTSQTGSETQYF. DNA of the CDR3: TGTGCCAGCAGTTCGACTTCCCAAACAGGGTCTGAGACCCAGTACTTC. The gene calls are TRBV6-5 and TRBJ2-5, with a tentative D call TRBD1 (6 bases). Trimming took off 4 bases at V and 5 bases at J, with 20 bases between the two ends. This CDR3 has 16 amino acids. Germline V gene sequence: CDR1 MNHEY, CDR2 SVGAGI.

This chain connects TRBV7-8 to TRBJ2-5; 10 bases fit TRBD1. This CDR3 has 15 amino acids. Germline lookup yields CDR1 SGHVS and CDR2 FQNEAQ. The trim removed 5 bases at V and 7 bases at J, leaving 10 bases unmatched. The CDR3: CASSPPRTGGMTQYF. CDR3 nucleotides: TGTGCCAGCAGCCCCCCCCGGACAGGGGGAATGACCCAGTACTTC. Variable domain in full (rest from reference TRBV7-8 and TRBJ2-5): GAGVSQSPRYKVAKRGQDVALRCDPISGHVSLFWYQQALGQGPEFLTYFQNEAQLDKSGLPSDRFFAERPEGSVSTLKIQRTQQEDSAVYLCASSPPRTGGMTQYFGPGTRLLVL.

V is TRBV19 and J is TRBJ2-2; 8 bases match TRBD1. Per the germline V gene, CDR1 is LNHDA and CDR2 is SQIVND (reference sequence). V trimming: 0 bases; J trimming: 1 base; junction bases outside the gene matches: 4. The length of the CDR3 is 17 residues. CDR3 DNA sequence: TGTGCCAGTAGTATAGAGATTGGGACAGGGAACACCGGGGAGCTGTTTTTT. It is translated as CASSIEIGTGNTGELFF.